Each of the 9 T cell receptor beta chains below was sequenced from the same sample in a study of cytomegalovirus exposure and HLA in healthy donors. Sequencing used immunoSEQ multiplex PCR; TCRdb keeps in-frame clones, though not all of them. Among 130,000 to 150,000 clones listed, about 90% were seen once. Sequenced: PBMCs. The receptors originated from a woman between 18 and 29 years old in good health and CMV-seropositive.

The chain recombines TRBV6-5 with TRBJ1-2; D is possibly TRBD1 (6 bases). Trimming took 4 bases from V and 7 from J, leaving 16 bases between them. Germline V gene lookup returns CDR1 MNHEY and CDR2 SVGAGI. The CDR3 sequence is 14 residues long. The CDR3 protein is CASSSTGIWGGYTF. DNA for the CDR3: TGTGCCAGCAGTTCTACAGGGATTTGGGGTGGCTACACCTTC.

The chain combines TRBV7-9 with TRBJ2-1; no clear D. The CDR3 is made up of 14 amino acids. V was pared by 1 base and J by 5 bases, with 9 bases between. In germline, CDR1 is SEHNR, CDR2 FQNEAQ (reference sequence). The CDR3 DNA reads TGTGCCAGCAGCTTAGGCACAGCCAACAATGAGCAGTTCTTC. Protein: CASSLGTANNEQFF.

This sequence joins TRBV5-6 and TRBJ2-7, with D possibly matching TRBD1 (6 bases). The CDR3 runs 14 residues. Germline V lookup: CDR1 SGHDT, CDR2 YYEEEE. Trimming removed 4 bases at V and 12 bases at J, with 23 bases between. The CDR3 here is CASSQGQQGPRVYF. The CDR3 DNA is TGTGCCAGCAGCCAAGGACAACAGGGCCCCCGGGTGTACTTC.

This chain joins TRBV7-8 and TRBJ1-2; tentative D call: TRBD1 (5 bases). CDR3 length: 15 residues. CDR1 is SGHVS and CDR2 is FQNEAQ in the germline V gene. V was trimmed by 1 base and J by 4 bases, leaving 13 bases between them. As DNA, the CDR3 is TGTGCCAGCAGCTTAGAGCGGGGACGGGGCTATGGCTACACCTTC. Translating it yields CASSLERGRGYGYTF.

V is TRBV28 and J is TRBJ1-1; D is unclear. Germline V CDR1 and CDR2: MDHEN, SYDVKM. The CDR3 is 14 amino acids. The germline V and J ends were trimmed by 5 bases and 3 bases, with 13 bases remaining between them. This chain's CDR3 is CASSSELGYTEAFF. CDR3 bases: TGTGCCAGCAGTAGCGAACTTGGGTACACTGAAGCTTTCTTT. The full variable domain, with the rest looked up from reference TRBV28 and TRBJ1-1, is DVKVTQSSRYLVKRTGEKVFLECVQDMDHENMFWYRQDPGLGLRLIYFSYDVKMKEKGDIPEGYSVSREKKERFSLILESASTNQTSMYLCASSSELGYTEAFFGQGTRLTVV.

This rearrangement joins TRBV11-2 to TRBJ1-2; D not certain. The V and J ends lost 2 bases and 6 bases respectively, with 7 bases between them. Germline V gene sequence: CDR1 SGHAT, CDR2 FQNNGV. The CDR3 extends over 12 amino acids. The CDR3 DNA follows: TGTGCCAGCAGCTTAACCTCGGATGGCTACACCTTC. Translation gives CASSLTSDGYTF.

The chain joins TRBV30 to TRBJ2-3; 7 bases align to TRBD2. The CDR3 runs 14 residues. CDR1 and CDR2 from the germline V gene are GTSNPN and SVGIG (reference sequence). V lost 4 bases to trimming and J lost 4 bases; unmatched junction nucleotides: 8. CDR3 region: CAWKSGGSSDTQYF. CDR3 sequence (DNA): TGTGCCTGGAAGTCTGGCGGGAGTTCAGATACGCAGTATTTT.

The J gene is TRBJ1-1, the V gene TRBV19; 7 bases map to TRBD1. Germline V gene sequence: CDR1 LNHDA, CDR2 SQIVND (reference sequence). The trim removed 6 bases at V and 0 bases at J, leaving 10 bases unmatched. This CDR3 is built from 16 residues. CDR3 region: CASSETRGFLNTEAFF. CDR3 nucleotides: TGTGCCAGTAGCGAGACCAGGGGGTTTTTGAACACTGAAGCTTTCTTT.

The chain combines TRBV28 with TRBJ2-1, with 11 bases that match TRBD2. This CDR3 region has 18 residues. From germline, CDR1 is MDHEN and CDR2 SYDVKM. The V and J ends lost 0 bases and 5 bases, in that order; junction bases with no gene match: 9. The CDR3 DNA reads TGTGCCAGCAGTTTATGGAGTACGACTAGCGGGGTTGACAATGAGCAGTTCTTC. Amino acid sequence: CASSLWSTTSGVDNEQFF. Based on the CDR3 plus reference TRBV28 and TRBJ2-1, the full variable domain is DVKVTQSSRYLVKRTGEKVFLECVQDMDHENMFWYRQDPGLGLRLIYFSYDVKMKEKGDIPEGYSVSREKKERFSLILESASTNQTSMYLCASSLWSTTSGVDNEQFFGPGTRLTVL.